The clone carrying this T cell receptor (beta chain) was counted between two and nine times. Germline-derived CDR1 and CDR2 are SGHRS and YFSETQ. CDR3 size: 15 residues. Trimming stripped 3 bases from V and 3 bases from J, with 16 bases between. The sample originates from a study of human T cells and chemical hapten exposure. From whole blood left unfractionated, total RNA was extracted. The study's library attached unique molecular identifiers to single cDNA molecules. TCRdb itself ran the 5' RACE reads through MiXCR, one entry per CDR3 protein. The sample has tens of thousands of distinct CDR3 sequences; roughly 15% are singletons.

The source of this sequence is a female donor in good health. The chain uses TRBV5-1 and TRBJ2-7; D assignment may be TRBD1 or TRBD2 (5 bases each). This CDR3 reads CASSSYAGTGYEQYF. In DNA form, the CDR3 reads TGCGCCAGCAGCTCATATGCCGGGACCGGCTACGAGCAGTACTTC.